This T cell receptor beta chain was observed in a study of T-cell memory formation after mild COVID-19. TCRdb re-derived calls from the 5' RACE reads in MiXCR, one entry per CDR3 protein. The data show roughly 150,000 distinct CDR3 sequences, approximately 13% seen once. Germline CDR1 reads SGHTA; CDR2 reads FQGNSA. The CDR3 spans 16 residues. The ends were cut back, 2 bases at V and 1 base at J, with 14 bases in the middle. This clonotype occurred a few times. Sequences were obtained from PBMCs or a T cell subset sorted from them (not recorded which). The sequence was collected from a man aged 18-30 years who had mild COVID-19 (a few samples of this study predate the infection). Cell type and time point are not known. The rearrangement uses TRBV7-2 and TRBJ1-1, with D tentatively TRBD1 (5 bases). The CDR3 DNA is TGTGCCAGCAGCTTAATGGGCGCAGGGTCGAACACTGAAGCTTTCTTT. Translation: CASSLMGAGSNTEAFF.